The entry below describes one T cell receptor beta chain. The antigen remains undetermined. Assay used: immunoSEQ multiplex PCR; TCRdb lists only in-frame clones, some missing. Found here are about 62,000 clones, 85% to 90% of them singletons; the top ten hold around 4.9%. This sample was included in a study of T cell responses to AZD1222 COVID-19 vaccine. Study observations and caveats: After the peak T cell response, and only then, were repertoires sampled. Unmutated variant regions reportedly attract nearly half of all spike-specific TCRs.

CDR3 length equals 13 residues. V was shortened by 5 bases and J by 2 bases, with 9 bases between the two germline ends. CDR1 SGHVS and CDR2 FQNEAQ come from the germline V gene. V and J are TRBV7-8 and TRBJ2-5, with D possibly matching TRBD1 (5 bases). The sequences come from peripheral blood, collected on day 0 of AZD1222 vaccination. The origin of this receptor is an adult in good health. The CDR3 DNA follows: TGTGCCAGCAGCGGACATTCTCAAGAGACCCAGTACTTC. Amino acids: CASSGHSQETQYF.